This T cell receptor (beta chain) stems from a study of blood T cell repertoires in COVID-19. For the study at large: COVID-19 samples, acute and convalescent, were from the United States, Italy and Spain. The cDNA or gDNA used as material had been derived from T cells, B-cell-depleted T cells, or PBMCs.

Original processing methods: Reference gene primer amplification gave estimated nucleated cell counts. Assay: immunoSEQ multiplex PCR; the TCRdb copy retains only in-frame clones and omits some. The D gene and trimming were derived from the DNA, and the V and J assignments and clone size from that table. This sample has fewer than 250,000 clones, with roughly nine tenths found just once. During active infection, Seattle patients enrolled and were then monitored through disease. CDR3 length: 15 residues. Germline-derived CDR1 and CDR2 are MNHEY and SMNVEV (reference sequence). V lost 2 bases and J lost 2, with 13 bases in between.

The chain joins TRBV27 to TRBJ2-7; a possible D gene is TRBD2 (5 bases). Sequences were obtained from peripheral blood. This sequence originates from a man aged 55 to 69 with COVID-19, enrolled during active disease. The CDR3 here is CASSLEAGPTYEQYF. The DNA for the CDR3 is TGTGCCAGCAGTTTAGAGGCGGGCCCCACCTACGAGCAGTACTTC.